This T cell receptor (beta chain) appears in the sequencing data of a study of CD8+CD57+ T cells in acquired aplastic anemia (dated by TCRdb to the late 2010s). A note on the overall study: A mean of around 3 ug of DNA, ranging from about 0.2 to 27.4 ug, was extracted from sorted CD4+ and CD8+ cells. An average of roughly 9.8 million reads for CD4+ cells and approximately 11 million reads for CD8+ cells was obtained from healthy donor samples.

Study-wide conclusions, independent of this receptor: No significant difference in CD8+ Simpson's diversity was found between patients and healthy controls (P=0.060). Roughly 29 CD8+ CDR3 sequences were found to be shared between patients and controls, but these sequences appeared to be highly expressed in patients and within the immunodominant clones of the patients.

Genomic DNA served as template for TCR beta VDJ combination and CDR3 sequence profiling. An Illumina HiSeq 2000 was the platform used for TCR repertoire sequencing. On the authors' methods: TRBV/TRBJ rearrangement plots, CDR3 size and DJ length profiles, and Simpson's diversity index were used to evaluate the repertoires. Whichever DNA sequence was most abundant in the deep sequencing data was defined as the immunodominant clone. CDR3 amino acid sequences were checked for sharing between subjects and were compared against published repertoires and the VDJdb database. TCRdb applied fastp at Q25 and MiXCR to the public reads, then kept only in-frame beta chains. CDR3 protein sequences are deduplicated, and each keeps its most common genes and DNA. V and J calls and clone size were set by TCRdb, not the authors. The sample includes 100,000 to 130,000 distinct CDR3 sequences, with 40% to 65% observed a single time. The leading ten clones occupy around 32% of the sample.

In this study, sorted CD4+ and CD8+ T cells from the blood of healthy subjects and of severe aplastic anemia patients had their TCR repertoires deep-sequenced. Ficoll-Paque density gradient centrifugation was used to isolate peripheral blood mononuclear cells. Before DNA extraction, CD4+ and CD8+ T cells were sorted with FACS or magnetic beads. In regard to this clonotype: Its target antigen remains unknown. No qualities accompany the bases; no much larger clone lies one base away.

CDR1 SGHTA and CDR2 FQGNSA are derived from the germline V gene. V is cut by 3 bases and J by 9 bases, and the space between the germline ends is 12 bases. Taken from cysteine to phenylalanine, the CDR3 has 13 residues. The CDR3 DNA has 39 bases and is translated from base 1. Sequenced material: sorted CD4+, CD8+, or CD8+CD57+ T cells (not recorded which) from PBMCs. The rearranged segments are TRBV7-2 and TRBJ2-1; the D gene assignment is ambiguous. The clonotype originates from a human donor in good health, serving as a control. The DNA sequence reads TGTGCCAGCAGCTTGTTCGAGACCGGTGAGCAGTTCTTC. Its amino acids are CASSLFETGEQFF.